The entry below gives a single T cell receptor (beta chain) sequence along with its context. Its antigen specificity is not known. One base away there is no much larger clone; base qualities are not given. Enrolling through a virtual design, the prospective study's participants ranged in age from roughly 18 to 95 years and lived across 24 United States geographic areas. To assign participants to cohorts, the prospective study relied on clinical history that participants themselves reported in a screening survey and a study questionnaire. Recovered participants in ImmuneRACE Cohort 3 were defined as having two consecutive negative NP/OP PCR tests, clearance from a healthcare professional, or resolution of symptoms. Each participant in the prospective study had whole blood, serum and a nasopharyngeal or oropharyngeal swab collected by mobile phlebotomists. Participants in the prospective study had the option to provide additional blood draws and questionnaires over a roughly two-month period. Before DNA extraction, prospective study blood samples were shipped either frozen or at room temperature.

This sample stems from a study of blood T cell repertoires in COVID-19 (dated by TCRdb to about 2020). Study-wide context: The collaborator samples originated in the United States, Italy and Spain and spanned the acute and convalescent phases of COVID-19. The dataset comprised deeply sampled blood TCRbeta repertoires from subjects exposed to, actively infected with, or recovered from COVID-19. Sample metadata almost always included a de-identified subject ID, COVID-19 status, age in years and sex. Where available, HLA class I and class II types were taken from metadata supplied by the sample provider and were not determined by assay-based typing. Samples came from the ongoing ImmuneRACE study (first 160 participants) plus 1,254 subjects from 6 global collaborators. The prospective study material was composed of cDNA or gDNA derived from T cells, B-cell-depleted T cells, or PBMCs. The repertoires were released in a freely available public database intended as a resource for research on the immune response to SARS-CoV-2. The full study reports these points: Clinical and demographic metadata were provided uncurated, with the amount varying by source and participant.

TCRbeta CDR3 regions were amplified from genomic DNA by means of the immunoSEQ Assay, a bias-controlled multiplex PCR. Processing in the source paper ran as follows. Within the assay, amplification of reference gene primers was used to estimate how many nucleated cells each sample contained. Sequence reads were collapsed and filtered to measure the absolute abundance of every unique TCRbeta CDR3 rearrangement. For each sample, productive Simpson clonality was calculated by taking the square root of Simpson's diversity index across productive rearrangements. TCRdb's version of the immuneACCESS table is confined to in-frame rearrangements and falls short of the full clone set. An unresolved V gene accounts for under half of the shortfall where checked; the remainder is of unknown origin. V and J calls and clone size are copied from that table; D and trimming were computed from the DNA. Across this sample there are about 400,000 clones, with around 92% seen only once. The top ten hold about 1.7% of the sample.

CDR1 MNHEY and CDR2 SMNVEV are derived from the germline V gene (reference sequence). Relative to germline, V is 4 bases shorter and J is 5 bases shorter, with 17 bases between their ends. The CDR3 runs 15 amino acids, cysteine and phenylalanine included. The only DNA kept is the CDR3, 45 bases in frame from the first base. The TCR comes from a woman under 40 who had recovered from COVID-19. Sequencing was done on a sample of PBMCs or T cells enriched from blood (not recorded which). The V and J segments used are TRBV27 and TRBJ2-5, with TRBD2 as a weak D call on 6 bases. Here is the DNA: TGTGCCAGCAGTTGGGGACTGGGATGGCCCGAGACCCAGTACTTC. The encoded protein is CASSWGLGWPETQYF.